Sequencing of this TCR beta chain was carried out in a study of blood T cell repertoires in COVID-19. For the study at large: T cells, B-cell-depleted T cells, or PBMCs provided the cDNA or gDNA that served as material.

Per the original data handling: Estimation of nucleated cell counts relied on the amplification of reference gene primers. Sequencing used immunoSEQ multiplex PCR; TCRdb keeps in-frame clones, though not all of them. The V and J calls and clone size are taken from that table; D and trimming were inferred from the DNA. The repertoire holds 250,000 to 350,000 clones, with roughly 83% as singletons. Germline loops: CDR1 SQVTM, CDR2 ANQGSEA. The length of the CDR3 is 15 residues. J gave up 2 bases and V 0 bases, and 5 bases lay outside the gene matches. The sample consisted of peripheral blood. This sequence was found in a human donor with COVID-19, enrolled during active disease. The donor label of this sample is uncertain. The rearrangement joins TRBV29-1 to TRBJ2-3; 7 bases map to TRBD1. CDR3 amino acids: CSVEDVGQTTDTQYF. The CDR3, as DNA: TGCAGCGTTGAAGATGTGGGACAGACCACAGATACGCAGTATTTT.